The entry below describes one TCR beta chain. J lost 3 bases, V lost 0 bases, and 2 bases had no gene match. The CDR3 extends over 14 amino acids. From germline, CDR1 is SGHRS and CDR2 YFSETQ. This sample stems from a study of blood T cell repertoires in COVID-19. This table comes from immunoSEQ multiplex PCR, and its TCRdb copy is limited to in-frame clones, with some not included. The repertoire holds some 70,000 clones, with over 70% as singletons. This TCR came from a human donor in a cohort sampled during active COVID-19. The gene calls are TRBV5-1 and TRBJ2-5; 7 bases match TRBD1. Sequencing was carried out using peripheral blood. The CDR3 region is CASSLGQGEETQYF. CDR3 coding DNA: TGCGCCAGCAGCTTGGGACAGGGAGAAGAGACCCAGTACTTC.